A selection of T cell receptor beta chains follows, all from one sample in a study of CD4 T cells in relation to SARS-CoV-2 and coronaviruses. Profiled with immunoSEQ multiplex PCR; TCRdb holds only in-frame clones, not every one. Of 20,000 to 25,000 clones listed, under 80% are singletons. These receptors are not linked to any known antigen. Sequencing used CD4+ T cells from PBMCs, cultured in vitro. Source of these receptors: a human donor in good health. Both conserved end residues are part of each CDR3. Each record gives: V gene, D gene, CDR3 protein. The D gene is left open where the match is weak.

v_gene: TRBV10-3
d_gene: .
CDR3aa: CAIGGRDSGGGYTF

v_gene: TRBV28
d_gene: .
CDR3aa: CASRGDIVQGETQYF

v_gene: TRBV19
d_gene: .
CDR3aa: CASTTNRGVSNQPQHF

v_gene: TRBV6-1
d_gene: .
CDR3aa: CASSEVAVPGAEQYF

v_gene: TRBV28
d_gene: .
CDR3aa: CASSLVQQETQYF

v_gene: TRBV28
d_gene: TRBD2
CDR3aa: CASSVTSGSLHNEQFF

v_gene: TRBV2
d_gene: TRBD1
CDR3aa: CASSPDRVSTEAFF

v_gene: TRBV6-5
d_gene: .
CDR3aa: CASSLGGSNTEAFF

v_gene: TRBV5-1
d_gene: TRBD1
CDR3aa: CASSSNPGQGGNEQFF

v_gene: TRBV15
d_gene: .
CDR3aa: CATSRDWRVGSADTQYF

v_gene: TRBV5-1
d_gene: TRBD1
CDR3aa: CASSIWTGVGYIQYF

v_gene: TRBV6-1
d_gene: .
CDR3aa: CASSEASPWEGYTF

v_gene: TRBV11-2
d_gene: .
CDR3aa: CASLPGVGNYNSPLHF

v_gene: TRBV19
d_gene: TRBD2
CDR3aa: CASSTRTSGSRETQYF

v_gene: TRBV7-8
d_gene: .
CDR3aa: CASSPPTSGNEKLFF

v_gene: TRBV29-1
d_gene: TRBD2
CDR3aa: CSVVGQLAGGPSYNEQFF

v_gene: TRBV30
d_gene: .
CDR3aa: CACSPKPPHEQFF

v_gene: TRBV15
d_gene: .
CDR3aa: CATSRERDTAYEQYF

v_gene: TRBV5-5
d_gene: TRBD1
CDR3aa: CASSPGTGAYNEQFF

v_gene: TRBV7-9
d_gene: .
CDR3aa: CASSQDYGGANVLTF

v_gene: TRBV24-1
d_gene: TRBD2
CDR3aa: CATSDFTSGSTDTQYF

v_gene: TRBV30
d_gene: TRBD1
CDR3aa: CAWRGRQGAFYEQYF

v_gene: TRBV2
d_gene: .
CDR3aa: CASTFRDATGELFF

v_gene: TRBV19
d_gene: .
CDR3aa: CASSKRGPIGEKLFF

v_gene: TRBV24-1
d_gene: TRBD2
CDR3aa: CATSALGVREGDTQYF

v_gene: TRBV19
d_gene: .
CDR3aa: CASSRGDEQYF

v_gene: TRBV18
d_gene: .
CDR3aa: CASSPRTVNYGYTF

v_gene: TRBV6-5
d_gene: .
CDR3aa: CASTGLGGYTF

v_gene: TRBV5-1
d_gene: .
CDR3aa: CASSPGGTGSQPQHF

v_gene: TRBV5-1
d_gene: TRBD2
CDR3aa: CASSLGEGSGSEQFF

v_gene: TRBV18
d_gene: .
CDR3aa: CASSGPNNEQFF

v_gene: TRBV14
d_gene: TRBD1
CDR3aa: CASTSTGGGTGELFF

v_gene: TRBV19
d_gene: .
CDR3aa: CASSTTVTYGYTF

v_gene: TRBV7-9
d_gene: .
CDR3aa: CASSSGGDNEQFF

v_gene: TRBV7-9
d_gene: .
CDR3aa: CASSDKPGAQETQYF

v_gene: TRBV15
d_gene: .
CDR3aa: CATSIGQTYEQYF

v_gene: TRBV3-1/TRBV3-2
d_gene: .
CDR3aa: CASSSQETQYF

v_gene: TRBV10-3
d_gene: .
CDR3aa: CAISDGIQAEAFF